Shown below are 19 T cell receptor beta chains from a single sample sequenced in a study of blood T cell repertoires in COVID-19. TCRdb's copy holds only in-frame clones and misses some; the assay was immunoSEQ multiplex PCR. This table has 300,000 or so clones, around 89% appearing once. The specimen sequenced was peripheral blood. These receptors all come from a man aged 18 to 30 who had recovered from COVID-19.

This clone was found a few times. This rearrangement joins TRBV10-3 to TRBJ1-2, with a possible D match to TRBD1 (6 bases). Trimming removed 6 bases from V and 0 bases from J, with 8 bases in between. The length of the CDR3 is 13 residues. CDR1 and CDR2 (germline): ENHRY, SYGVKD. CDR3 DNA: TGTGCCATCAGACAGGGTTCTAACTATGGCTACACCTTC. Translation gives CAIRQGSNYGYTF.

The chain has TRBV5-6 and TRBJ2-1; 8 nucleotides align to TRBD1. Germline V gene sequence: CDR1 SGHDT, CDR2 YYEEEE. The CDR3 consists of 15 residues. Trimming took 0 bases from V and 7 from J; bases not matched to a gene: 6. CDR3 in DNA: TGTGCCAGCAGCTTGGGGACAGGGTTTGAGAATGAGCAGTTCTTC. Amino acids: CASSLGTGFENEQFF.

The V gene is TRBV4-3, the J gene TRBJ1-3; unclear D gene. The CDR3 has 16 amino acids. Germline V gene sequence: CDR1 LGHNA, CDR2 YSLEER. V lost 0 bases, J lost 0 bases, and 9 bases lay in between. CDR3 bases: TGCGCCAGCAGCCAAGATTTGGCGGACTCTGGAAACACCATATATTTT. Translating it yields CASSQDLADSGNTIYF.

The CDR3 sequence: CSADSEKLFF. CDR3 bases: TGCAGTGCCGACAGCGAAAAACTGTTTTTT. The genes are TRBV20-1 and TRBJ1-4, with D possibly TRBD1 on 5 matching bases. Per the germline V gene, CDR1 is DFQATT and CDR2 is SNEGSKA (reference sequence). There are 10 residues in the CDR3. Trimming pared 6 bases from V and 8 bases from J, leaving 7 bases between.

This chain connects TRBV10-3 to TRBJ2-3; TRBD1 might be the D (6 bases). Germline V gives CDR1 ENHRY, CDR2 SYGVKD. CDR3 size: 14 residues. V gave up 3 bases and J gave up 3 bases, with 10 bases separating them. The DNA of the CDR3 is TGTGCCATCAGTGACCGGGACAAGACAGATACGCAGTATTTT. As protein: CAISDRDKTDTQYF.

The CDR3 here is CASSLVSGQENTEAFF. CDR3 sequence (DNA): TGTGCCAGCAGCTTAGTTTCGGGACAGGAGAACACTGAAGCTTTCTTT. V and J are TRBV13 and TRBJ1-1, with TRBD1 identical over 8 bases. CDR1 and CDR2 (germline): PRHDT, FYEKMQ (reference sequence). This CDR3 contains 16 residues. The V segment lost 1 base and the J segment 1 base; nucleotides outside the gene matches: 5.

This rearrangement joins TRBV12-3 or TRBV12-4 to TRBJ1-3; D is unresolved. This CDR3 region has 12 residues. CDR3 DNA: TGTGCGACCGGGGACTCTGGAAACACCATATATTTT. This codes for CATGDSGNTIYF.

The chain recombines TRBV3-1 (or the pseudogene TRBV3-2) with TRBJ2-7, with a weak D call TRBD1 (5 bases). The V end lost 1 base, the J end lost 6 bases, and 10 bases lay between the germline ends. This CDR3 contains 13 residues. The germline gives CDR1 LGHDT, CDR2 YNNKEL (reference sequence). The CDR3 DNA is TGTGCCAGCAGCCAAGCCCCAGGGTCCGAGCAGTACTTC. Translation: CASSQAPGSEQYF.

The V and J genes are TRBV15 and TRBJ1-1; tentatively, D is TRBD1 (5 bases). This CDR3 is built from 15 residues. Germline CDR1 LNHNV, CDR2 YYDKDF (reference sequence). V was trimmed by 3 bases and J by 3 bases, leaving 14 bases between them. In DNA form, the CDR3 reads TGTGCCACCAGCAGGGGGACTGCGCCGGACACTGAAGCTTTCTTT. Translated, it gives CATSRGTAPDTEAFF.

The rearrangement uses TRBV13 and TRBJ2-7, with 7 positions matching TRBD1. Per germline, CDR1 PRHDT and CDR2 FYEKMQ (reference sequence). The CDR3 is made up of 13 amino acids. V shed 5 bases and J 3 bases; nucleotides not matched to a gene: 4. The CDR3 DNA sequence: TGTGCCAGCAGCGAGGACAGGAACTACGAGCAGTACTTC. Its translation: CASSEDRNYEQYF.

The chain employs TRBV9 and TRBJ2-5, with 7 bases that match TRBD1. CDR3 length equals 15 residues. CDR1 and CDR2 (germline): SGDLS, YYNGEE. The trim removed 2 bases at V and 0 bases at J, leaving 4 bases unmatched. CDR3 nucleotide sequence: TGTGCCAGCAGCGTCGGGACAGTTGACCAAGAGACCCAGTACTTC. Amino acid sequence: CASSVGTVDQETQYF.

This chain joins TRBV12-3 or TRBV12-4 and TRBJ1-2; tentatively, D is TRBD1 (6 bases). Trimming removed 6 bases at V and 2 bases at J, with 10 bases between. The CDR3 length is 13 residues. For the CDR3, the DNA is TGTGCCAGCAGACGTCAGGGGAACTATGGCTACACCTTC. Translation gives CASRRQGNYGYTF.

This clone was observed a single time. CDR3 nucleotide sequence: TGTGCCAGCAGTCAACAGGGGAGGAGTGAAGCTTTCTTT. This codes for CASSQQGRSEAFF. This chain connects TRBV12-3 or TRBV12-4 to TRBJ1-1, with 7 bases identical to TRBD1. This CDR3 has 13 residues. The junction had 7 bases not matched to a gene; V was cut back by 5 bases and J by 7 bases.

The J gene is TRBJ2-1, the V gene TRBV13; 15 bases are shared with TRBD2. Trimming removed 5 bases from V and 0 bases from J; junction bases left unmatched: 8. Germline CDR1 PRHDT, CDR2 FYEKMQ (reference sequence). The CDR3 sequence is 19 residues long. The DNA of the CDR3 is TGTGCCAGCAGCCCCCGGACTAGCGGGAGGGCCATCTCCTACAATGAGCAGTTCTTC. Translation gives CASSPRTSGRAISYNEQFF.

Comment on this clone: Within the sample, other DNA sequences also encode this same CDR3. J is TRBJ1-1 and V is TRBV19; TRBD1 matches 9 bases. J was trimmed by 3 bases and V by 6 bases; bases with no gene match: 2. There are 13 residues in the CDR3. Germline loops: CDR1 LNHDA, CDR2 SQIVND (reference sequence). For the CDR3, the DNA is TGTGCCAGTAGCCGGGACAGGGACACTGAAGCTTTCTTT. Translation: CASSRDRDTEAFF.

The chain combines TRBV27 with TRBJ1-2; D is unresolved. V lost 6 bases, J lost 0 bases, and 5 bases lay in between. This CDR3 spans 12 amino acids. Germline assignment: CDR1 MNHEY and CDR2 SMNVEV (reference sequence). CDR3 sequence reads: CASRSSNYGYTF. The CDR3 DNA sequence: TGTGCCAGCAGGTCATCTAACTATGGCTACACCTTC.

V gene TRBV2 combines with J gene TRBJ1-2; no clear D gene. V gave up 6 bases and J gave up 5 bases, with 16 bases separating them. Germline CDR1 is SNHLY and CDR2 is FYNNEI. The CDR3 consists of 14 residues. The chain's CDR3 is CASRGTVTLYGYTF. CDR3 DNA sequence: TGTGCCAGCAGAGGAACAGTAACCCTTTATGGCTACACCTTC. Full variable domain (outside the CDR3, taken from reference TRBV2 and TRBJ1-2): EPEVTQTPSHQVTQMGQEVILRCVPISNHLYFYWYRQILGQKVEFLVSFYNNEISEKSEIFDDQFSVERPDGSNFTLKIRSTKLEDSAMYFCASRGTVTLYGYTFGSGTRLTVV.

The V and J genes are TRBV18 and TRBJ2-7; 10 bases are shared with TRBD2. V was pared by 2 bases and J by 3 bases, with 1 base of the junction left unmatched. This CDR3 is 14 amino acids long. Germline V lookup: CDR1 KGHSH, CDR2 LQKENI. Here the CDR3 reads CASSPIAGGYEQYF. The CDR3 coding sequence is TGTGCCAGCTCACCAATAGCGGGGGGCTACGAGCAGTACTTC.

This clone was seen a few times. The CDR3 sequence is CASSPVAGGEGTQYF. Written as DNA, the CDR3 is TGTGCCAGCTCACCAGTCGCCGGCGGGGAGGGGACCCAGTACTTC. The chain couples TRBV18 to TRBJ2-5; TRBD2 aligns across 7 bases. The CDR3 extends over 15 amino acids. Per germline, CDR1 KGHSH and CDR2 LQKENI. The J segment lost 7 bases and the V segment lost 2 bases, leaving 10 bases of the junction unmatched.